This T cell receptor beta chain was captured in a study of T cell responses to AZD1222 COVID-19 vaccine. Notes on the study in general: Of spike-specific TCRs, nearly half reportedly target regions left unmutated in variants. Clonal diversity may have been underestimated in mostly white British donors.

TCRdb keeps only in-frame clones here, not all; method: immunoSEQ multiplex PCR. The sample has more than 85,000 clones, around nine tenths seen once. Points on this clone: Its specificity is not known.

The clonotype comes from an adult in good health. The sample consisted of peripheral blood, taken on day 0 of AZD1222 vaccination.

The CDR3 region is CASSLWGDPTGELFF. For the CDR3, the DNA is TGCGCCAGCAGCTTGTGGGGGGACCCAACCGGGGAGCTGTTTTTT. The chain combines TRBV5-1 with TRBJ2-2; D may be TRBD2 (6 bases). V lost 1 base, J lost 5 bases, and 12 bases lay in between. Germline V gives CDR1 SGHRS, CDR2 YFSETQ. CDR3 length: 15 residues. Full variable domain (remainder filled in from reference TRBV5-1 and TRBJ2-2): KAGVTQTPRYLIKTRGQQVTLSCSPISGHRSVSWYQQTPGQGLQFLFEYFSETQRNKGNFPGRFSGRQFSNSRSEMNVSTLELGDSALYLCASSLWGDPTGELFFGEGSRLTVL.